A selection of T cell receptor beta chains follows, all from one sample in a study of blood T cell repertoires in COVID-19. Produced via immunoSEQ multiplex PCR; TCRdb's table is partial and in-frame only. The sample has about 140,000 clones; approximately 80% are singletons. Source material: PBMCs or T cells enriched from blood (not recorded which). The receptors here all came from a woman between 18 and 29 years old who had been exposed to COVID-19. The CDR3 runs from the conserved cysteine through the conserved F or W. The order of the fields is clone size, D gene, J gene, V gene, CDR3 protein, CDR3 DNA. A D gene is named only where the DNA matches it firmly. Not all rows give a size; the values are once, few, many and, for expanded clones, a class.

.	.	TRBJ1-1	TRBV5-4	CASSLTGYTEAFF	TGTGCCAGCAGCTTGACAGGGTACACTGAAGCTTTCTTT
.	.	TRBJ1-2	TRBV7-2	CASSLETVHLGTPAYGYTF	TGTGCCAGCAGCTTAGAGACGGTACACTTAGGGACTCCCGCATATGGCTACACCTTC
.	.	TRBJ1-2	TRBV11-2	CASSLGGVPDGYTF	TGTGCCAGCAGCTTAGGGGGGGTCCCCGATGGCTACACCTTC
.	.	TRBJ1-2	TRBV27	CASSLWGSNYGYTF	TGTGCCAGCAGTTTATGGGGCAGCAACTATGGCTACACCTTC
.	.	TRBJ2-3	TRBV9	CASSVGGGRSTDTQYF	TGTGCCAGCAGCGTAGGTGGAGGCCGAAGCACAGATACGCAGTATTTT
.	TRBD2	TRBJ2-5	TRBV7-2	CASSLAPSGRETQYF	TGTGCCAGCAGCTTAGCTCCTAGCGGGAGAGAGACCCAGTACTTC
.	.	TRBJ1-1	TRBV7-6	CASSLPIGGARKDTEAFF	TGTGCCAGCAGCTTGCCAATTGGGGGGGCGCGTAAGGACACTGAAGCTTTCTTT
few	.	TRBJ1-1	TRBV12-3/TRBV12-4	CASSIRQEAFF	TGTGCCAGCAGTATAAGACAGGAAGCTTTCTTT
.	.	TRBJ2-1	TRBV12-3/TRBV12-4	CASSQRTSNEQFF	TGTGCCAGCAGTCAACGCACTAGCAATGAGCAGTTCTTC
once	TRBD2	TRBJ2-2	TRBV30	CAWSSLGGTGELFF	TGTGCCTGGAGTTCCCTGGGGGGGACCGGGGAGCTGTTTTTT
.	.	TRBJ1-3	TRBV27	CASSSKIQGVHTIYF	TGTGCCAGCAGTTCCAAAATACAGGGAGTCCACACCATATATTTT
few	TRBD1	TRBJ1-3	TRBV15	CATSRLGTGGRNTIYF	TGTGCCACCAGCAGACTTGGGACAGGGGGCCGAAACACCATATATTTT
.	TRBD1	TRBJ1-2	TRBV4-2	CASSQGDSYYGYTF	TGTGCCAGCAGCCAAGGGGACAGTTACTATGGCTACACCTTC
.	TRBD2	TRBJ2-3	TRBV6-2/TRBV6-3	CASSYSRLAGAFGTDTQYF	TGTGCCAGCAGTTACTCGAGACTAGCGGGAGCGTTTGGGACAGATACGCAGTATTTT
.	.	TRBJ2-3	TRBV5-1	CASSYRQADTQYF	TGCGCCAGCAGCTACAGACAGGCAGATACGCAGTATTTT
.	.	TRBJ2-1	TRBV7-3	CASSLTSVARANEQFF	TGTGCCAGCAGCTTAACGTCGGTAGCCCGCGCCAATGAGCAGTTCTTC
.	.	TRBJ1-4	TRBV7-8	CASSFSGPGQRNEKLFF	.
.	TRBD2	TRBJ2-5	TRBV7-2	CASSRGLVEQTQYF	TGTGCCAGCAGCCGGGGACTAGTCGAGCAGACCCAGTACTTC
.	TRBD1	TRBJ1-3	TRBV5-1	CASSLSGGEGNTIYF	TGCGCCAGCAGCTTATCAGGGGGCGAAGGAAACACCATATATTTT
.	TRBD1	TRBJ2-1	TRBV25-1	CASSDHRQGVKQFF	TGTGCCAGCAGTGACCACCGACAGGGGGTAAAGCAGTTCTTC
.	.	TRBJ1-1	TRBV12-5	CASGLGVPNTEAFF	TGTGCTAGTGGTTTGGGTGTCCCAAACACTGAAGCTTTCTTT
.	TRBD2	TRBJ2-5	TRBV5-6	CASSHSGTSLDLYQETQYF	TGTGCCAGCAGCCATTCCGGGACTAGTCTGGATTTGTACCAAGAGACCCAGTACTTC
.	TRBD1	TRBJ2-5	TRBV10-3	CASGTAKETQYF	TGTGCCTCAGGGACAGCGAAAGAGACCCAGTACTTC
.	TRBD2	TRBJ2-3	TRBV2	CASSRSLAGYTDTQYF	TGTGCCAGCAGCCGGAGTCTAGCGGGATACACAGATACGCAGTATTTT
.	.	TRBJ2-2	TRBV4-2	CASSHRQAHANTGELFF	TGTGCCAGCAGCCATCGACAAGCCCACGCGAACACCGGGGAGCTGTTTTTT
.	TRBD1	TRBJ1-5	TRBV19	CASSKQGDQPQHF	TGTGCCAGTAGTAAACAGGGGGATCAGCCCCAGCATTTT
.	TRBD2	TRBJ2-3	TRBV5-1	CASSLFGRSEDTQYF	TGCGCCAGCAGCTTGTTCGGGAGGTCGGAGGATACGCAGTATTTT
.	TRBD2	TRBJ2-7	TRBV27	CASSQSSSGYYEQYF	TGTGCCAGCAGTCAAAGTTCTAGCGGATACTACGAGCAGTACTTC
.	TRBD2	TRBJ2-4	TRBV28	CASGTSGSFPWF	TGTGCCTCAGGGACTAGCGGGAGTTTTCCTTGGTTC
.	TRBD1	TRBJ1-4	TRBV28	CASSVQGASEKLFF	TGTGCCAGCAGTGTACAGGGGGCGAGTGAAAAACTGTTTTTT
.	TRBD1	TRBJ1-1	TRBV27	CASSFRDRGRMNTEAFF	TGTGCCAGCAGTTTCCGGGACAGGGGGAGGATGAACACTGAAGCTTTCTTT
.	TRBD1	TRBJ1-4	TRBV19	CASRHYDRGNEKLFF	TGTGCCAGTAGACACTACGACAGGGGTAATGAAAAACTGTTTTTT
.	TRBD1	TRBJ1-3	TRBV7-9	CASSAPGQGKWTIYF	TGTGCCAGCAGCGCACCGGGACAGGGGAAATGGACCATATATTTT
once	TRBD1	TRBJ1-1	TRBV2	CASRDRGGNTEAFF	TGTGCCAGCAGAGACAGGGGAGGGAACACTGAAGCTTTCTTT
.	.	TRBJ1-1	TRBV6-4	CASRAGTEAFF	TGTGCCAGCAGGGCGGGTACTGAAGCTTTCTTT
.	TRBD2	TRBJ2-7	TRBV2	CASSPGGFRGLYYEQYF	TGTGCCAGCAGCCCGGGAGGGTTTCGAGGACTGTATTACGAGCAGTACTTC
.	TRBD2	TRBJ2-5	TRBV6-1	CASSEETSGSKQTQYF	TGTGCCAGCAGTGAAGAGACTAGCGGGAGTAAACAGACCCAGTACTTC
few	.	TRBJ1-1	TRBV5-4	CASSPGGGLKNTEAFF	TGTGCCAGCAGCCCCGGGGGAGGACTAAAGAACACTGAAGCTTTCTTT
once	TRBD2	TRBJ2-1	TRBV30	CAWTSFPGRNEQFF	TGTGCCTGGACCTCGTTCCCCGGGAGGAATGAGCAGTTCTTC
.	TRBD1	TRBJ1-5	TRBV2	CATGGTGGNQPQHF	TGTGCCACGGGGGGGACAGGGGGCAATCAGCCCCAGCATTTT
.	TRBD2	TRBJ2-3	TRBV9	CASSGRDYLDTQYF	TGTGCCAGCAGCGGCCGGGACTACCTAGATACGCAGTATTTT
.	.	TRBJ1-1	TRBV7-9	CASSLATGKATEAFF	TGTGCCAGCAGCTTAGCTACAGGGAAGGCCACTGAAGCTTTCTTT
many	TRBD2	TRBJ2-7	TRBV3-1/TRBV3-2	CASSPTGSGSSYEQYF	TGTGCCAGCAGCCCCACCGGGAGCGGGAGTTCCTACGAGCAGTACTTC
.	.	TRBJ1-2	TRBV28	CASSFGRGALRGYTF	TGTGCCAGCAGTTTTGGGAGGGGGGCTTTGAGGGGCTACACCTTC
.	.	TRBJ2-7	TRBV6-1	CASSDGVGGSYEQYF	TGTGCCAGCAGTGACGGTGTCGGAGGCTCCTACGAGCAGTACTTC
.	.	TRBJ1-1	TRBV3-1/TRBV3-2	CASSHWSPVGTEAFF	TGTGCCAGCAGCCATTGGTCTCCCGTCGGGACTGAAGCTTTCTTT
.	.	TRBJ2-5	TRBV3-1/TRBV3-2	CASSQEYVAARQETQYF	TGTGCCAGCAGCCAAGAATACGTAGCCGCCCGGCAAGAGACCCAGTACTTC